These 8 T cell receptor beta chains came from one sample sequenced in a study of T cell repertoires in cytomegalovirus infection. These TCRs are of unknown antigen specificity. TCRdb ran MiXCR on the reads and lists one entry per CDR3 protein. Of about 330,000 distinct CDR3 sequences in the sample, about 35% were seen once. Specimen: cultured PBMCs, collected from culture after CMV antigen stimulation. These receptors were collected from a human donor in good health (CMV status not recorded). Some clones in this sample may be carry-over from other donors' samples.

This clonotype has a count of ten or more. V gene TRBV19 combines with J gene TRBJ2-1; TRBD2 is a possible D gene (5 bases). CDR1 is LNHDA, CDR2 SQIVND, per germline (reference sequence). With 5 bases removed from V and 3 bases from J, the gap between germline ends came to 11 bases. The CDR3 extends over 14 amino acids. The DNA of the CDR3 is TGTGCCAGTAGTCCCCGGACTGACTACAATGAGCAGTTCTTC. Translating it yields CASSPRTDYNEQFF.

The V call is TRBV7-3, the J call TRBJ1-1; the D is unclear. The CDR3 totals 13 residues. Looked up from germline, CDR1 is SGHTA and CDR2 is FQGTGA. V was trimmed by 5 bases and J by 1 base, leaving 8 bases between them. CDR3 DNA: TGTGCCAGCAGCACAGACACGAACACTGAAGCTTTCTTT. Its translation is CASSTDTNTEAFF.

This clonotype was recorded a few times. The chain combines TRBV4-1 with TRBJ1-4; D gene ambiguous. The CDR3 runs to 13 residues. Germline assignment: CDR1 MGHRA and CDR2 YSYEKL. V was pared by 4 bases and J by 5 bases, with 8 bases between. The CDR3, as DNA: TGCGCCAGCAGCCTTTTAGTGAATGAAAAACTGTTTTTT. This gives the protein CASSLLVNEKLFF.

This clonotype has a handful of counts. The J gene is TRBJ2-5, the V gene TRBV19; 8 bases are a match to TRBD1. Germline loops: CDR1 LNHDA, CDR2 SQIVND (reference sequence). After removal of 6 bases from V and 3 bases from J, the junction contained 3 bases not matched to a gene. The CDR3 is made up of 13 amino acids. In DNA, the CDR3 is TGTGCCAGTAGGAAGACAGGGGAAGAGACCCAGTACTTC. Translating it yields CASRKTGEETQYF.

The table lists this clonotype with many counts. V is TRBV7-2 and J is TRBJ1-5; possibly TRBD1 for D (6 bases). The germline gives CDR1 SGHTA, CDR2 FQGNSA. Trimming stripped 5 bases from V and 4 bases from J, with 9 bases between. The CDR3 contains 13 residues. Written as DNA, the CDR3 is TGTGCCAGCAGCATTAGGGGGAATCAGCCCCAGCATTTT. As protein: CASSIRGNQPQHF. The full variable domain, in which reference TRBV7-2 and TRBJ1-5 provide the parts outside the CDR3, is GAGVSQSPSNKVTEKGKDVELRCDPISGHTALYWYRQSLGQGLEFLIYFQGNSAPDKSGLPSDRFSAERTGGSVSTLTIQRTQQEDSAVYLCASSIRGNQPQHFGDGTRLSIL.

This chain links TRBV6-5 with TRBJ1-1; D gene unclear. The CDR3 is 13 residues long. Trimming removed 7 bases at V and 3 bases at J, with 12 bases between. Per the germline V gene, CDR1 is MNHEY and CDR2 is SVGAGI. In nucleotides, the CDR3 is TGTGCCAGCAAAGGTGGAACGTACACTGAAGCTTTCTTT. This codes for CASKGGTYTEAFF.

This clonotype has just a few counts. The genes are TRBV7-7 and TRBJ2-3; TRBD2 matches at 9 bases. V lost 2 bases, J lost 1 base, and 25 bases stayed unmatched. Germline V lookup: CDR1 SSHAT, CDR2 FNYEAQ (reference sequence). CDR3 size: 23 residues. DNA for the CDR3: TGTGCCAGCAGCTTAAAAGGCTGGGAGGAGGGACTAGCTGATTCTTTGGGCACAGATACGCAGTATTTT. Its protein product is CASSLKGWEEGLADSLGTDTQYF.

Many counts were recorded for this clonotype. V is TRBV6-1 and J is TRBJ2-3; the match to TRBD2 covers 13 bases. Per the germline V gene, CDR1 is MNHNS and CDR2 is SASEGT. The CDR3 spans 16 residues. The V and J ends lost 6 bases and 5 bases, in that order; junction bases with no gene match: 8. The CDR3 is CASSKLAGGPKDTQYF. The CDR3 DNA reads TGTGCCAGCAGCAAACTAGCGGGAGGGCCAAAAGATACGCAGTATTTT.